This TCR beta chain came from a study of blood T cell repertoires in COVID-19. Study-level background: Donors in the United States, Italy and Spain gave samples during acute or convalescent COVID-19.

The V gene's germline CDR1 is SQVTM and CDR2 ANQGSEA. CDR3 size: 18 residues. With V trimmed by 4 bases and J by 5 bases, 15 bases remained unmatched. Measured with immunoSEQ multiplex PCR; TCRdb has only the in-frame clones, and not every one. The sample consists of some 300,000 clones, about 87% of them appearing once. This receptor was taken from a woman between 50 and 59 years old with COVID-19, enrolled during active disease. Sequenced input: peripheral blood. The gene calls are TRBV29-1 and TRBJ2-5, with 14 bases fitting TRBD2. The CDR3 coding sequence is TGCAGCGTTGCCGACCGGACTAGCGGGAGGAGGATCCGGGAGACCCAGTACTTC. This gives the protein CSVADRTSGRRIRETQYF.